This T cell receptor beta chain is drawn from a study of T-cell reconstitution after alpha-beta-depleted transplantation in children. This clonotype was counted many times. Antigen specificity is unknown. Construction of the TCRbeta library involved unique molecular identifiers. One entry per CDR3 protein, called by TCRdb with MiXCR from the PCR reads. The profile shows 700,000 to 950,000 distinct CDR3 sequences, roughly 15% of them singletons. Germline V lookup: CDR1 SGHRS, CDR2 YFSETQ. Deletions cut 0 bases from V and 1 base from J, with 11 bases between. The CDR3 totals 17 residues. Study outcomes and limitations: One year post-transplant, T-cell counts and diversity were largely derived from T cells produced anew. From surviving recipient T cells and thymic progenitors came the high day-60 TCRbeta diversity observed in some patients. Several hundred rapidly expanded clones from non-depleted graft cells reportedly supplied alpha-beta T cells about two months post-transplant.

This sequence originates from a male patient aged 10 to 17 who had a stem cell transplant for acute lymphoblastic leukemia, so the T cells may come from the graft donor. The chain couples TRBV5-1 to TRBJ2-6; D gene ambiguous. Source: PBMCs, mostly from graft donor cells, taken 360 days after TCRalphabeta/CD19-depleted stem cell transplant. The CDR3 DNA is TGCGCCAGCAGCTTGGCCCATTTGGTTTCTGGGGCCAACGTCCTGACTTTC. It codes for CASSLAHLVSGANVLTF.